The 23 T cell receptor beta chains reported below all come from one sample, sequenced in a study of identical twins. TCRdb re-analysed the 5' RACE reads in MiXCR, keeping a single row per CDR3 protein. The top ten hold over 2.5% of the sample, which has about 470,000 distinct CDR3 sequences, roughly 26% seen once. This same sample was also part of a study on T cells expressing NK-cell markers.

Sequencing was carried out using CD4+ T cells sorted from blood. These receptors all come from a woman younger than 30 in good health.

The rearrangement uses TRBV20-1 and TRBJ2-4; 8 bases align to TRBD2. CDR1 DFQATT and CDR2 SNEGSKA come from the germline V gene (reference sequence). This CDR3 contains 17 residues. Germline trimming cut 1 base from V and 0 bases from J; bases unmatched to any gene: 8. In DNA form, the CDR3 reads TGCAGTGCTAGAGGCGTCCTAGCGGGTCTAGCCAAAAACATTCAGTACTTC. Amino acids: CSARGVLAGLAKNIQYF.

The CDR3 DNA reads TGTGCCAGTACAACAGGGTTTGGGGAGCAGTACTTC. This sequence encodes CASTTGFGEQYF. This chain uses TRBV19 with TRBJ2-7, with D maybe TRBD1 (6 bases). The CDR3 contains 12 residues. V lost 7 bases to trimming and J lost 7 bases, with 14 bases between them. CDR1 and CDR2 from the germline V gene are LNHDA and SQIVND (reference sequence).

The rearrangement links TRBV30 to TRBJ2-3; perhaps TRBD2 as D (6 bases). Between the trimmed V and J ends, which lost 4 bases and 1 base, there was a span of 9 bases. CDR1 and CDR2 (germline): GTSNPN, SVGIG (reference sequence). This CDR3 has 13 residues. The CDR3 loop is CAWIRRGTDTQYF. The CDR3, as DNA: TGTGCCTGGATTAGGAGGGGCACAGATACGCAGTATTTT. Based on the CDR3 plus reference TRBV30 and TRBJ2-3, the full variable domain is SQTIHQWPATLVQPVGSPLSLECTVEGTSNPNLYWYRQAAGRGLQLLFYSVGIGQISSEVPQNLSASRPQDRQFILSSKKLLLSDSGFYLCAWIRRGTDTQYFGPGTRLTVL.

This chain links TRBV7-6 with TRBJ2-2, with unresolved D. Germline assignment: CDR1 SGHVS and CDR2 FNYEAQ. CDR3 length equals 12 residues. Trimming left V 6 bases short and J 6 bases short, with 8 bases between. CDR3 in amino acids: CASSVRPGELFF. For the CDR3, the DNA is TGTGCCAGCAGTGTCAGACCCGGGGAGCTGTTTTTT.

A few counts support this clonotype. The chain has TRBV7-9 and TRBJ2-1; 14 nucleotides line up with TRBD2. CDR1 and CDR2 (germline): SEHNR, FQNEAQ (reference sequence). V shed 4 bases and J 5 bases; nucleotides not matched to a gene: 4. This CDR3 contains 16 residues. Here the CDR3 reads CASSSKGLAGDNEQFF. In DNA, the CDR3 is TGTGCCAGCAGCTCAAAGGGACTAGCGGGGGACAATGAGCAGTTCTTC.

This clonotype was found a few times. The V and J genes are TRBV4-3 and TRBJ2-1; the match to TRBD2 covers 9 bases. Germline CDR1 is LGHNA and CDR2 is YSLEER. The J segment lost 2 bases and the V segment lost 2 bases, leaving 7 bases of the junction unmatched. The CDR3 is 17 amino acids. CDR3: CASSQNLAGVPYNEQFF. Here the CDR3 DNA reads TGCGCCAGCAGCCAAAATTTAGCGGGAGTCCCCTACAATGAGCAGTTCTTC.

This clonotype was seen more than once but under ten times. The V and J genes are TRBV12-3 or TRBV12-4 and TRBJ2-3, with D possibly being TRBD2 (6 bases). This CDR3 has 16 amino acids. V shed 3 bases and J shed 0 bases, with 13 bases lying between them. The CDR3 DNA reads as TGTGCCAGCAGTTTTGGGGGGACCACTAGCACAGATACGCAGTATTTT. Protein: CASSFGGTTSTDTQYF.

This clonotype showed up many times. The chain carries TRBV5-1 and TRBJ2-7; maybe TRBD2 (6 bases). Germline V gives CDR1 SGHRS, CDR2 YFSETQ. The length of the CDR3 is 15 residues. Trimming took 5 bases from V and 3 from J, leaving 18 bases between them. The CDR3 protein is CASRLAPEGGYEQYF. The CDR3 DNA follows: TGCGCCAGCAGACTAGCCCCGGAAGGCGGCTACGAGCAGTACTTC.

This chain uses TRBV5-4 with TRBJ2-1; 13 bases are a match to TRBD2. The CDR3 length is 15 residues. Germline CDR1 is SGHNT and CDR2 is YYREEE (reference sequence). V shed 4 bases and J 8 bases; nucleotides not matched to a gene: 6. The CDR3 DNA is TGTGCCAGCAGCCCCGGACTAGCGGGAGACCATGAGCAGTTCTTC. It is translated as CASSPGLAGDHEQFF.

This sequence joins TRBV6-1 and TRBJ2-5; D remains unclear. The CDR3 runs 12 residues. Germline CDR1 and CDR2: MNHNS and SASEGT. V was clipped by 4 bases and J by 5 bases, with 8 bases between them. The CDR3 nucleotides are TGTGCCAGCAGTGTGGGAACGGAGACCCAGTACTTC. The encoded protein is CASSVGTETQYF.

In this sample, this clonotype turned up a few times. The chain employs TRBV20-1 and TRBJ2-1; a possible D gene is TRBD2 (6 bases). The CDR3 length is 12 residues. Trimming shortened V by 2 bases and J by 10 bases, and 12 bases separated the two germline ends. Per the germline V gene, CDR1 is DFQATT and CDR2 is SNEGSKA (reference sequence). DNA for the CDR3: TGCAGTGCTAGAAAACCTAGCGTCGAGCAGTTCTTC. Translated, it gives CSARKPSVEQFF.

V and J are TRBV20-1 and TRBJ2-7; a weak D match, TRBD2 (6 bases). Germline CDR1 reads DFQATT; CDR2 reads SNEGSKA (reference sequence). The length of the CDR3 is 11 residues. The ends were cut back, 3 bases at V and 12 bases at J, with 15 bases in the middle. This chain's CDR3 is CSASVADKRYF. DNA of the CDR3: TGCAGTGCTAGCGTAGCGGACAAGCGGTACTTC.

The chain combines TRBV12-3 or TRBV12-4 with TRBJ1-2; D may be TRBD1 (5 bases). The CDR3 has 14 amino acids. Trimming removed 1 base at V and 7 bases at J, with 13 bases between. CDR3 in amino acids: CASSLGGGAGGYTF. The CDR3 bases are TGTGCCAGCAGTTTAGGGGGCGGGGCTGGTGGCTACACCTTC.

This clonotype has a handful of counts. The gene calls are TRBV6-5 and TRBJ2-1; no definite D call. The CDR3 is 14 amino acids. Germline lookup yields CDR1 MNHEY and CDR2 SVGAGI. The V and J ends lost 2 bases and 0 bases respectively, with 5 bases between them. The DNA for the CDR3 is TGTGCCAGCAGTTACCGACTCTCCTACAATGAGCAGTTCTTC. This codes for CASSYRLSYNEQFF.

The chain carries TRBV11-2 and TRBJ2-1; D is perhaps TRBD2 (6 bases). From germline, CDR1 is SGHAT and CDR2 FQNNGV. The CDR3 is 15 amino acids. V lost 3 bases and J lost 6, with 15 bases in between. The CDR3 DNA is TGTGCCAGCAGCTTCCGGCTAGCGCTGGGCAATGAGCAGTTCTTC. Translated, it gives CASSFRLALGNEQFF.

The chain links TRBV5-1 to TRBJ2-7; D might be TRBD2 (5 bases). With 4 bases removed from V and 11 bases from J, the gap between germline ends came to 19 bases. CDR1 and CDR2 (germline): SGHRS, YFSETQ. The CDR3 length is 13 residues. CDR3 bases: TGCGCCAGCAGCATAGAAGGCGGGTCGGTTGAGTACTTC. Encoded protein: CASSIEGGSVEYF.

The chain recombines TRBV7-6 with TRBJ1-5, with D possibly being TRBD1 (5 bases). Trimming pared 5 bases from V and 2 bases from J, leaving 19 bases between. The CDR3 is made up of 17 amino acids. CDR1 is SGHVS and CDR2 is FNYEAQ in the germline V gene. The CDR3 loop is CASSPWTGGRGNQPQHF. The DNA of the CDR3 is TGTGCCAGCAGCCCGTGGACCGGGGGTCGGGGCAATCAGCCCCAGCATTTT.

The chain is built from TRBV5-1 and TRBJ2-7; 8 bases are a match to TRBD2. This CDR3 is built from 15 residues. Germline V lookup: CDR1 SGHRS, CDR2 YFSETQ. With 4 bases clipped from V and 2 bases from J, the junction kept 8 bases outside the gene matches. CDR3 bases: TGCGCCAGCAGCGTATTAGCGGGACTTCCCTACGAGCAGTACTTC. Its translation: CASSVLAGLPYEQYF. Full variable domain (rest looked up from reference TRBV5-1 and TRBJ2-7): KAGVTQTPRYLIKTRGQQVTLSCSPISGHRSVSWYQQTPGQGLQFLFEYFSETQRNKGNFPGRFSGRQFSNSRSEMNVSTLELGDSALYLCASSVLAGLPYEQYFGPGTRLTVT.

The chain links TRBV5-1 to TRBJ2-2; 7 bases fit TRBD1. Germline V gene lookup returns CDR1 SGHRS and CDR2 YFSETQ. The CDR3 totals 16 residues. The ends lost 7 bases at V and 0 bases at J; junction bases unmatched: 9. The CDR3 is CASYPPGTANTGELFF. DNA of the CDR3: TGCGCCAGCTACCCTCCCGGGACAGCGAACACCGGGGAGCTGTTTTTT.

The chain links TRBV5-1 to TRBJ1-1; D is undetermined. Germline V gene sequence: CDR1 SGHRS, CDR2 YFSETQ. V gave up 2 bases and J gave up 7 bases, with 15 bases separating them. CDR3 size: 14 residues. The CDR3 DNA reads TGCGCCAGCAGCTTAATAGGTAGCTCTGGTGAAGCTTTCTTT. Protein sequence: CASSLIGSSGEAFF.

This chain joins TRBV2 and TRBJ2-7; weak D call: TRBD1 (5 bases). This CDR3 comprises 16 residues. The V gene lost 6 bases and the J gene lost 0 bases, with 18 bases spanning the gap. Germline CDR1 is SNHLY and CDR2 is FYNNEI. CDR3 sequence: CASSNPLDIISYEQYF. As DNA, the CDR3 is TGTGCCAGCAGCAATCCCTTGGACATCATCTCCTACGAGCAGTACTTC.

In its sample, this clonotype was seen a few times. The chain uses TRBV5-5 and TRBJ2-7, with D unclear. Trimming pared 0 bases from V and 3 bases from J, leaving 13 bases between. Germline CDR1 SGHKS, CDR2 YYEKEE (reference sequence). The CDR3 covers 15 residues. Written as DNA, the CDR3 is TGTGCCAGCAGCTTGGGACCGTCAGTTTACTACGAGCAGTACTTC. It specifies CASSLGPSVYYEQYF. The whole variable domain, filled in from reference TRBV5-5 and TRBJ2-7, reads DAGVTQSPTHLIKTRGQQVTLRCSPISGHKSVSWYQQVLGQGPQFIFQYYEKEERGRGNFPDRFSARQFPNYSSELNVNALLLGDSALYLCASSLGPSVYYEQYFGPGTRLTVT.

The chain uses TRBV20-1 and TRBJ1-1; D is uncertain. V was shortened by 0 bases and J by 2 bases, with 13 bases between the two germline ends. This CDR3 spans 15 amino acids. Germline assignment: CDR1 DFQATT and CDR2 SNEGSKA (reference sequence). CDR3 in DNA: TGCAGTGCTAGAGATCTTACTTTAGGTAACACTGAAGCTTTCTTT. Its translation is CSARDLTLGNTEAFF.